Below, 27 T cell receptor beta chains from the same sample are listed, as sequenced in a study of cytomegalovirus exposure and HLA in healthy donors. PCR amplification relied on 60 Vbeta primers (plus 13 Jbeta primers). Libraries were prepared by immunoSEQ multiplex PCR; TCRdb keeps only in-frame clonotypes and omits some of them. The sample holds about 150,000 clones; 60% to 85% are singletons and the top ten take 6.5% to 8.5%. The sequenced sample was PBMCs. These receptors originate from a middle-aged woman in good health and CMV-seropositive.

The rearrangement links TRBV7-9 to TRBJ1-3; no reliable D call. The CDR3 loop spans 14 amino acids. From germline, CDR1 is SEHNR and CDR2 FQNEAQ (reference sequence). V dropped 6 bases and J dropped 8 bases, with 17 bases sitting between them. In DNA, the CDR3 is TGTGCCAGCAGTCCTACATCGGGTTTATACACCATATATTTT. Translating it yields CASSPTSGLYTIYF.

The chain employs TRBV5-6 and TRBJ2-5, with a weak D call TRBD1 (7 bases). The CDR3 is 19 residues long. V lost 0 bases to trimming and J lost 1 base, with 22 bases between them. CDR1 is SGHDT, CDR2 YYEEEE, per germline. The CDR3 DNA sequence: TGTGCCAGCAGCTTGGGCCCACCTGGGCCCAGGGGGGCCCAAGAGACCCAGTACTTC. The encoded protein is CASSLGPPGPRGAQETQYF.

The rearrangement uses TRBV5-6 and TRBJ2-4, with D possibly being TRBD2 (5 bases). This CDR3 spans 12 amino acids. Germline values: CDR1 SGHDT, CDR2 YYEEEE. The V end lost 0 bases, the J end lost 9 bases, and 7 bases lay between the germline ends. CDR3 amino acids: CASSLGRGIQYF. In DNA, the CDR3 is TGTGCCAGCAGCTTGGGACGGGGCATTCAGTACTTC.

The chain recombines TRBV5-1 with TRBJ1-2; 10 bases map to TRBD1. Germline CDR1 SGHRS, CDR2 YFSETQ. The V segment lost 1 base and the J segment 4 bases; nucleotides outside the gene matches: 4. This CDR3 region has 15 residues. Here the CDR3 DNA reads TGCGCCAGCAGCTTGCGGACAGGGGGAAGCTATGGCTACACCTTC. This encodes CASSLRTGGSYGYTF. Complete variable domain (other parts from reference TRBV5-1 and TRBJ1-2): KAGVTQTPRYLIKTRGQQVTLSCSPISGHRSVSWYQQTPGQGLQFLFEYFSETQRNKGNFPGRFSGRQFSNSRSEMNVSTLELGDSALYLCASSLRTGGSYGYTFGSGTRLTVV.

Comment on this clone: At one end the junction does not follow the germline gene, possibly because of a read error. The genes are TRBV9 and TRBJ2-6, with 7 bases lining up with TRBD1. From germline, CDR1 is SGDLS and CDR2 YYNGEE. The CDR3 runs to 17 residues. The CDR3 DNA is TGTGCCAGCAGCGCGAATTACAGGGGAACTGGGGCCAACGGCCTGACTTTC. Translating it yields CASSANYRGTGANGLTF.

This chain uses TRBV7-9 with TRBJ2-1; the D gene is possibly TRBD2 (5 bases). CDR3 length: 12 amino acids. Germline assignment: CDR1 SEHNR and CDR2 FQNEAQ (reference sequence). V was trimmed by 5 bases and J by 9 bases, leaving 11 bases between them. CDR3 coding DNA: TGTGCCAGCAGCACTGAGGCGGGTGAGCAGTTCTTC. The encoded protein is CASSTEAGEQFF.

The chain links TRBV5-4 to TRBJ2-5; 7 bases match TRBD2. Trimming removed 0 bases from V and 7 bases from J; junction bases left unmatched: 9. This CDR3 has 15 residues. Germline CDR1 reads SGHNT; CDR2 reads YYREEE (reference sequence). CDR3 sequence reads: CASSLGDQGRGTQYF. In DNA, the CDR3 is TGTGCCAGCAGCTTGGGGGACCAAGGGAGGGGGACCCAGTACTTC.

The CDR3 spells CASSEVGARDSKKLFF. In DNA form, the CDR3 reads TGTGCCAGCAGTGAAGTGGGGGCTCGGGACAGCAAAAAACTGTTTTTT. The chain employs TRBV6-1 and TRBJ1-4; 7 positions match TRBD1. The CDR3 totals 16 residues. Germline V gives CDR1 MNHNS, CDR2 SASEGT. V lost 1 base to trimming and J lost 9 bases; unmatched junction nucleotides: 11.

The chain links TRBV6-9 to TRBJ1-6, with a possible D match to TRBD1 (5 bases). CDR3 length: 15 residues. Trimming cost V 9 bases and J 1 base, with 13 bases left between them. Germline loops: CDR1 MNHGY, CDR2 SVAAGI. Here the CDR3 reads CARSGGESYNSPLHF. The CDR3 nucleotides are TGTGCCAGGTCGGGAGGGGAGTCCTATAATTCACCCCTCCACTTT.

Comment on this clone: One junction end does not reproduce the germline sequence, and a read error may be involved. V and J are TRBV7-9 and TRBJ1-2; D gene uncertain. The CDR3 has 14 amino acids. Per germline, CDR1 SEHNR and CDR2 FQNEAQ (reference sequence). The CDR3 coding sequence is TGTTCCAGCAGCTTTGGACTGGATCCTATTGGCTACACCTTC. Protein sequence: CSSSFGLDPIGYTF. Looking up the rest from reference TRBV7-9 and TRBJ1-2 gives the full variable domain: DTGVSQNPRHKITKRGQNVTFRCDPISEHNRLYWYRQTLGQGPEFLTYFQNEAQLEKSRLLSDRFSAERPKGSFSTLEIQRTEQGDSAMYLCSSSFGLDPIGYTFGSGTRLTVV.

About this clone: One end of the junction is discordant with germline, which a read error may explain. This chain's CDR3 is CASSEDLGYTF. CDR3 nucleotide sequence: TGTGCCAGCAGCGAAGACCTAGGCTACACCTTC. V and J are TRBV2 and TRBJ1-2; D ambiguous. Germline V lookup: CDR1 SNHLY, CDR2 FYNNEI. The CDR3 is 11 residues long.

This chain connects TRBV7-3 to TRBJ2-1; a weak D match, TRBD2 (5 bases). Germline V gene lookup returns CDR1 SGHTA and CDR2 FQGTGA. The CDR3 is 12 residues long. Deletions cut 2 bases from V and 10 bases from J, with 9 bases between. CDR3 bases: TGTGCCAGCAGCTTAGCATCGGGGGAGCAGTTCTTC. This codes for CASSLASGEQFF.

The V call is TRBV9, the J call TRBJ1-2; D perhaps matches TRBD1 (5 bases). V was trimmed by 3 bases and J by 8 bases, leaving 14 bases between them. The CDR3 is 13 amino acids. CDR1 and CDR2 (germline): SGDLS, YYNGEE. The CDR3 sequence: CASSGEDSSGYTF. CDR3 DNA: TGTGCCAGCAGCGGCGAAGACAGTTCGGGCTACACCTTC. The full variable domain, completed using reference TRBV9 and TRBJ1-2, is DSGVTQTPKHLITATGQRVTLRCSPRSGDLSVYWYQQSLDQGLQFLIQYYNGEERAKGNILERFSAQQFPDLHSELNLSSLELGDSALYFCASSGEDSSGYTFGSGTRLTVV.

This rearrangement joins TRBV6-1 to TRBJ1-1, with D unclear. V dropped 2 bases and J dropped 4 bases, with 11 bases sitting between them. Germline V gene lookup returns CDR1 MNHNS and CDR2 SASEGT. The CDR3 consists of 14 residues. The CDR3 reads CASSEKILVTEAFF. The CDR3 DNA reads as TGTGCCAGCAGTGAAAAAATCCTCGTCACTGAAGCTTTCTTT.

The gene calls are TRBV19 and TRBJ2-2, with D tentatively TRBD1 (6 bases). Germline V gene lookup returns CDR1 LNHDA and CDR2 SQIVND (reference sequence). The CDR3 runs to 17 residues. V lost 0 bases, J lost 4 bases, and 15 bases lay in between. The CDR3 region has the DNA TGTGCCAGTAGTATAGATCTTAACAGGGTTACCACCGGGGAGCTGTTTTTT. Its translation is CASSIDLNRVTTGELFF. Full variable domain (remainder filled in from reference TRBV19 and TRBJ2-2): DGGITQSPKYLFRKEGQNVTLSCEQNLNHDAMYWYRQDPGQGLRLIYYSQIVNDFQKGDIAEGYSVSREKKESFPLTVTSAQKNPTAFYLCASSIDLNRVTTGELFFGEGSRLTVL.

The chain employs TRBV27 and TRBJ1-2; 8 nucleotides align to TRBD1. Germline V gives CDR1 MNHEY, CDR2 SMNVEV (reference sequence). After removal of 6 bases from V and 4 bases from J, the junction contained 10 bases not matched to a gene. This CDR3 is built from 15 residues. The CDR3 reads CASRYQGAIGYGYTF. CDR3 nucleotides: TGTGCCAGCAGATACCAGGGGGCCATTGGCTATGGCTACACCTTC.

The chain joins TRBV4-3 to TRBJ2-4; 8 nucleotides match TRBD1. Germline-derived CDR1 and CDR2 are LGHNA and YSLEER. This CDR3 has 20 residues. The junction had 14 bases not matched to a gene; V was cut back by 0 bases and J by 1 base. CDR3 protein: CASSQESGGPGQVAKNIQYF. CDR3 DNA sequence: TGCGCCAGCAGCCAAGAGAGTGGGGGGCCGGGACAGGTCGCCAAAAACATTCAGTACTTC.

The gene calls are TRBV6-5 and TRBJ2-3; D may be TRBD2 (6 bases). V lost 5 bases to trimming and J lost 2 bases, with 11 bases between them. Germline CDR1 is MNHEY and CDR2 is SVGAGI. This CDR3 comprises 14 residues. CDR3 protein: CASSRRDDTDTQYF. CDR3 nucleotides: TGTGCCAGCAGTAGGAGGGACGACACAGATACGCAGTATTTT.

J is TRBJ2-3 and V is TRBV19, with D possibly TRBD1 on 5 matching bases. The CDR3 totals 15 residues. From germline, CDR1 is LNHDA and CDR2 SQIVND (reference sequence). V was trimmed by 8 bases and J by 5 bases, leaving 20 bases between them. In nucleotides, the CDR3 is TGTGCCAGTGGAGCAGGGCAGGGTGGTGGAGATACGCAGTATTTT. This sequence encodes CASGAGQGGGDTQYF.

This chain connects TRBV27 to TRBJ1-2; tentatively, D is TRBD1 (5 bases). The CDR3 runs 16 residues. The V and J ends lost 0 bases and 4 bases respectively, with 15 bases between them. Germline values: CDR1 MNHEY, CDR2 SMNVEV (reference sequence). The DNA for the CDR3 is TGTGCCAGCAGTTTATCGGCGACAGAGACTTTCTATGGCTACACCTTC. It translates to CASSLSATETFYGYTF.

This chain connects TRBV6-1 to TRBJ1-2; D unclear. The germline CDR1 and CDR2 sequences are MNHNS and SASEGT. V lost 2 bases, J lost 4 bases, and 11 bases lay in between. The CDR3 is made up of 14 amino acids. CDR3 sequence: CASSEFRTSYGYTF. For the CDR3, the DNA is TGTGCCAGCAGTGAATTTCGTACAAGCTATGGCTACACCTTC.

J is TRBJ2-2 and V is TRBV14, with TRBD2 matching 8 bases. CDR1 SGHDN and CDR2 FVKESK come from the germline V gene. V gave up 4 bases and J gave up 1 base; unmatched junction bases: 8. CDR3 length: 17 residues. The CDR3 region has the DNA TGTGCCAGCAGCCCCCTTCGGGGGGGATGGAACACCGGGGAGCTGTTTTTT. It encodes CASSPLRGGWNTGELFF.

V gene TRBV2 combines with J gene TRBJ2-2; possible D gene TRBD1, 6 bases. CDR1 is SNHLY, CDR2 FYNNEI, per germline. The V and J ends lost 6 bases and 7 bases respectively, with 12 bases between them. The CDR3 is 13 amino acids. The CDR3 reads CASRDSFYGELFF. The CDR3 nucleotides are TGTGCCAGCAGGGACAGCTTTTACGGGGAGCTGTTTTTT.

The chain employs TRBV11-2 and TRBJ2-3; 7 bases align to TRBD1. CDR1 and CDR2 (germline): SGHAT, FQNNGV. The CDR3 is made up of 17 amino acids. V trimming: 3 bases; J trimming: 4 bases; junction bases outside the gene matches: 13. CDR3 bases: TGTGCCAGCAGCTTGCCCCTGTGGCAGGGGGTTCCAGATACGCAGTATTTT. Its translation is CASSLPLWQGVPDTQYF.

The genes are TRBV7-2 and TRBJ2-5; D ambiguous. V gave up 6 bases and J gave up 0 bases, with 11 bases separating them. Germline-derived CDR1 and CDR2 are SGHTA and FQGNSA. This CDR3 is 14 amino acids long. Written as DNA, the CDR3 is TGTGCCAGCAGTCATGACCGGGACCAAGAGACCCAGTACTTC. It specifies CASSHDRDQETQYF.

The chain carries TRBV6-1 and TRBJ2-3; 10 bases fit TRBD2. Germline loops: CDR1 MNHNS, CDR2 SASEGT. The junction had 9 bases not matched to a gene; V was cut back by 4 bases and J by 2 bases. The CDR3 runs to 17 residues. The CDR3 loop reads CASSARTSGEITDTQYF. The CDR3 DNA is TGTGCCAGCAGTGCCCGGACTAGCGGCGAAATCACAGATACGCAGTATTTT.

The rearrangement uses TRBV7-8 and TRBJ2-3; D is ambiguous. The V end was cut by 0 bases, the J end by 0 bases, with 13 bases between. This CDR3 is built from 17 residues. CDR1 is SGHVS and CDR2 is FQNEAQ in the germline V gene. CDR3 sequence (DNA): TGTGCCAGCAGCTTAGCACTTCGTGCCCTAAGCACAGATACGCAGTATTTT. Its protein product is CASSLALRALSTDTQYF.